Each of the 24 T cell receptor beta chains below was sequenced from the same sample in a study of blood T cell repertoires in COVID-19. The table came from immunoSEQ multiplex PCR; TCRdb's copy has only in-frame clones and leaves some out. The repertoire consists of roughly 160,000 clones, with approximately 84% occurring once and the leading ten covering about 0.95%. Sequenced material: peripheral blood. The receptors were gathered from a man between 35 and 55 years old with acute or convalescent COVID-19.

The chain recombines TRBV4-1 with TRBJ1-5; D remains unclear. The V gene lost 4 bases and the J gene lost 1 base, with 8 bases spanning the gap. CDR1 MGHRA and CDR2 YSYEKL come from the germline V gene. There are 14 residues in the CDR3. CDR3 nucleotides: TGCGCCAGCAGCCCCCGGGGAAGCAATCAGCCCCAGCATTTT. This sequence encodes CASSPRGSNQPQHF.

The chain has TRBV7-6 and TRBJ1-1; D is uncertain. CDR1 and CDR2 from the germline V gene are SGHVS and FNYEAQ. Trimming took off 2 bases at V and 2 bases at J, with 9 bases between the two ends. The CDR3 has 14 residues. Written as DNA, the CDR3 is TGTGCCAGCAGCTTATCATCAGGTAACACTGAAGCTTTCTTT. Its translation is CASSLSSGNTEAFF.

CDR3 residues: CASSYFGGELFF. CDR3 DNA: TGTGCCAGCAGTTACTTCGGCGGGGAGCTGTTTTTT. The chain employs TRBV6-2 or TRBV6-3 and TRBJ2-2; the D is unclear. The CDR3 loop spans 12 amino acids. V was pared by 1 base and J by 7 bases, with 4 bases between. Germline V gene sequence: CDR1 MNHEY, CDR2 SVGEGT.

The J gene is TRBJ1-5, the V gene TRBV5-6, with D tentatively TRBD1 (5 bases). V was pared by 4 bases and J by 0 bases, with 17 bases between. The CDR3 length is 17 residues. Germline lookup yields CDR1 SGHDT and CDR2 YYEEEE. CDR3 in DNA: TGTGCCAGCAGCCTTGGACACCCGCTCTATAGCAATCAGCCCCAGCATTTT. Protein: CASSLGHPLYSNQPQHF.

CDR3 sequence: CASRPQGPNYEQYF. The CDR3 coding sequence is TGTGCCAGCAGGCCGCAGGGCCCAAACTACGAGCAGTACTTC. V is TRBV27 and J is TRBJ2-7, with TRBD1 as a possible D gene (5 bases). Deletions cut 6 bases from V and 3 bases from J, with 15 bases between. The CDR3 spans 14 residues. In germline, CDR1 is MNHEY, CDR2 SMNVEV (reference sequence).

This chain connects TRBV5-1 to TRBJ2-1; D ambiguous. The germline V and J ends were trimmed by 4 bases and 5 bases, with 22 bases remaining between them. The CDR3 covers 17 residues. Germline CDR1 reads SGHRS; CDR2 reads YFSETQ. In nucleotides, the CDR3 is TGCGCCAGCAGCCTATCCCGCTTCACGATGGCGGACAATGAGCAGTTCTTC. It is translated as CASSLSRFTMADNEQFF. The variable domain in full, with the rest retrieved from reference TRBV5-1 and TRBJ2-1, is KAGVTQTPRYLIKTRGQQVTLSCSPISGHRSVSWYQQTPGQGLQFLFEYFSETQRNKGNFPGRFSGRQFSNSRSEMNVSTLELGDSALYLCASSLSRFTMADNEQFFGPGTRLTVL.

The CDR3 loop is CASSLSETQYF. The CDR3 nucleotides read TGTGCCAGCAGCTTGTCTGAGACCCAGTACTTC. The rearrangement joins TRBV5-4 to TRBJ2-5; unclear D gene. This CDR3 is built from 11 residues. V shed 1 base and J shed 5 bases, with 3 bases lying between them. Germline V gene data show CDR1 as SGHNT and CDR2 as YYREEE (reference sequence). Drawing the rest from reference TRBV5-4 and TRBJ2-5, the complete variable domain is ETGVTQSPTHLIKTRGQQVTLRCSSQSGHNTVSWYQQALGQGPQFIFQYYREEENGRGNFPPRFSGLQFPNYSSELNVNALELDDSALYLCASSLSETQYFGPGTRLLVL.

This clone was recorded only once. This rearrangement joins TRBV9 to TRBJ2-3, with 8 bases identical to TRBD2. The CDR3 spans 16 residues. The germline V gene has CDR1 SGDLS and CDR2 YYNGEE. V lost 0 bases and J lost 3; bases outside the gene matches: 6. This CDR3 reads CASSVESGGVTDTQYF. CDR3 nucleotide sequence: TGTGCCAGCAGCGTAGAAAGCGGGGGAGTTACAGATACGCAGTATTTT.

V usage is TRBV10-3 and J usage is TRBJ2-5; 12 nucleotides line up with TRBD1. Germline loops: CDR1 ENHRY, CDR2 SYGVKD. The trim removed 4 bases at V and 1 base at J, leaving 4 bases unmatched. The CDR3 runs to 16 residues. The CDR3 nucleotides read TGTGCCATCAGTGGGGGACAGGGGGCCGTCCAAGAGACCCAGTACTTC. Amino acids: CAISGGQGAVQETQYF.

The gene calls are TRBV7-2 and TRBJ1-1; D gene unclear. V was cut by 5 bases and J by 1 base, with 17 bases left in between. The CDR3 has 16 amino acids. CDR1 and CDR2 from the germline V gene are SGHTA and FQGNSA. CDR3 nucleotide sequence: TGTGCCAGCAGCGAATCCGGCGGGCTCCCGAACACTGAAGCTTTCTTT. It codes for CASSESGGLPNTEAFF.

The CDR3 DNA reads TGTGCCAGCAGCTTACTAGCGGGGATCCAAGAGACCCAGTACTTC. Protein sequence: CASSLLAGIQETQYF. V gene TRBV7-2 combines with J gene TRBJ2-5, with TRBD2 matching 9 bases. The ends lost 2 bases at V and 1 base at J; junction bases unmatched: 2. Germline assignment: CDR1 SGHTA and CDR2 FQGNSA. CDR3 length equals 15 residues.

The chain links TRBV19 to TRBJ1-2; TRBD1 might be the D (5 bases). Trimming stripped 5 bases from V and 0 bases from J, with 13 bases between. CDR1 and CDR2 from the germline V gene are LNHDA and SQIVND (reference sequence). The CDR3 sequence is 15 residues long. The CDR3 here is CASSLPGEANYGYTF. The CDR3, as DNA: TGTGCCAGTAGTCTTCCGGGGGAGGCTAACTATGGCTACACCTTC.

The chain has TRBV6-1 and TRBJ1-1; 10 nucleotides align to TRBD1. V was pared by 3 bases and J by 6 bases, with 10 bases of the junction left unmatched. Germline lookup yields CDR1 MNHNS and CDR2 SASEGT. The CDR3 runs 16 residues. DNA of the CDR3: TGTGCCAGCAGTGACCGTGCCGGGACAGGGGTGCCTGAAGCTTTCTTT. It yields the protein CASSDRAGTGVPEAFF.

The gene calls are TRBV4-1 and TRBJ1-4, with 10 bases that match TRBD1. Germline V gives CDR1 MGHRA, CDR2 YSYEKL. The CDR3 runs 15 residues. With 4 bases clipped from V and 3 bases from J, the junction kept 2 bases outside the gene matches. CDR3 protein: CASSRGQGANEKLFF. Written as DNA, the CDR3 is TGCGCCAGCAGCCGCGGACAGGGGGCTAATGAAAAACTGTTTTTT.

CDR3 nucleotide sequence: TGTGCCAGCAGCCCGGGGACTAGCGGGGGGAAGAGTGAGACCCAGTACTTC. Translating gives CASSPGTSGGKSETQYF. The genes are TRBV7-9 and TRBJ2-5; TRBD2 matches at 15 bases. Germline CDR1 is SEHNR and CDR2 is FQNEAQ (reference sequence). The CDR3 length is 17 residues. The V segment lost 5 bases and the J segment 5 bases; nucleotides outside the gene matches: 9.

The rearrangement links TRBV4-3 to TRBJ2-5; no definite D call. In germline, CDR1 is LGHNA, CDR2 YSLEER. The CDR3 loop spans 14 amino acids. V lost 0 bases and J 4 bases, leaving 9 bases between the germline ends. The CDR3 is CASSQEMMRETQYF. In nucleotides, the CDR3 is TGCGCCAGCAGCCAAGAAATGATGCGAGAGACCCAGTACTTC.

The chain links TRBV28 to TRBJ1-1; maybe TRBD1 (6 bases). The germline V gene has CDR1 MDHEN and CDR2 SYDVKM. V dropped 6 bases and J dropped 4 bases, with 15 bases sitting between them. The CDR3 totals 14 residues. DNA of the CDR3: TGTGCCAGCAGCCCGACAGGACATCTCACTGAAGCTTTCTTT. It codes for CASSPTGHLTEAFF.

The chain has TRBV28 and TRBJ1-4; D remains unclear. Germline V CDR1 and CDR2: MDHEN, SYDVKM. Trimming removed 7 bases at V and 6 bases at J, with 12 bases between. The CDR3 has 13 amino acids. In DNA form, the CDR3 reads TGTGCCAGCAACCGAGGGAGGGATGAAAAACTGTTTTTT. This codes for CASNRGRDEKLFF.

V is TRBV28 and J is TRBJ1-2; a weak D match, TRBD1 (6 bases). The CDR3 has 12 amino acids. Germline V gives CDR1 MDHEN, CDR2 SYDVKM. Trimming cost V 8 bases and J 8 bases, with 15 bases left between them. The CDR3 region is CASLRGLGGYTF. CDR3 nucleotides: TGTGCCAGCCTCAGGGGCCTAGGAGGCTACACCTTC.

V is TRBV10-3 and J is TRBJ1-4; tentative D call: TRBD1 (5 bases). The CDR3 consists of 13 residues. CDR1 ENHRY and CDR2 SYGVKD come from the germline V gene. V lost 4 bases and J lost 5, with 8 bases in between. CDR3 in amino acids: CAISGDWNEKLFF. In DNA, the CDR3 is TGTGCCATCAGTGGGGACTGGAATGAAAAACTGTTTTTT.

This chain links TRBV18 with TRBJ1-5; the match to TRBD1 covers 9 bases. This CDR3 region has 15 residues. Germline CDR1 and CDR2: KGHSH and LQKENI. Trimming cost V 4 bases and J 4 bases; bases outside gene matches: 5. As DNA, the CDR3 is TGTGCCAGCTCACACCAGGACAGGGGTAATCAGCCCCAGCATTTT. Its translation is CASSHQDRGNQPQHF.

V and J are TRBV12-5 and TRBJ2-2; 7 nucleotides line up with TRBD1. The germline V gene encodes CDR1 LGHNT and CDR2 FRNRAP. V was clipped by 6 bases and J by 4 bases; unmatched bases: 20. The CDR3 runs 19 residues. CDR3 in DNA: TGTGCTAGTGGGGGTGATGACAGGGACAACGCCAGGCCCACCGGGGAGCTGTTTTTT. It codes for CASGGDDRDNARPTGELFF. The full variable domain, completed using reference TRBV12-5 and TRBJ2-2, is DARVTQTPRHKVTEMGQEVTMRCQPILGHNTVFWYRQTMMQGLELLAYFRNRAPLDDSGMPKDRFSAEMPDATLATLKIQPSEPRDSAVYFCASGGDDRDNARPTGELFFGEGSRLTVL.

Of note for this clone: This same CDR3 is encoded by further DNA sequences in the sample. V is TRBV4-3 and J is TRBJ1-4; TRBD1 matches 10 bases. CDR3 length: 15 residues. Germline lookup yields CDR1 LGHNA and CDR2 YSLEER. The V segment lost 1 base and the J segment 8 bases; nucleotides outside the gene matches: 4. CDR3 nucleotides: TGCGCCAGCAGCCAAGGGGACAGGGGAGGCGAAAAACTGTTTTTT. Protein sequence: CASSQGDRGGEKLFF.

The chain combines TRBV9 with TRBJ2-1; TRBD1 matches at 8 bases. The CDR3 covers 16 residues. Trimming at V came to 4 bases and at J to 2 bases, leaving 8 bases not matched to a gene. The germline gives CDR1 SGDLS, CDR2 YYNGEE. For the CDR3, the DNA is TGTGCCAGCAGCCTACGATCAGGGGGCGCCTACAATGAGCAGTTCTTC. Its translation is CASSLRSGGAYNEQFF.